These 18 T cell receptor beta chains share one sample of origin, sequenced in a study of cytomegalovirus exposure and HLA in healthy donors. Amplification used 60 Vbeta primers and 13 Jbeta primers. TCRdb's copy holds only in-frame clones and misses some; the assay was immunoSEQ multiplex PCR. The repertoire includes approximately 100,000 clones, around 80% of them detected once, and around 3% sits in the top ten. Sequenced: PBMCs. The receptor source for this set is a woman aged 40-49 years in good health and CMV-seronegative.

The chain has TRBV30 and TRBJ2-7, with D possibly being TRBD2 (5 bases). This CDR3 has 15 amino acids. Looked up from germline, CDR1 is GTSNPN and CDR2 is SVGIG (reference sequence). Trimming removed 0 bases from V and 0 bases from J, with 12 bases in between. DNA of the CDR3: TGTGCCTGGAGTGTGGAGGAATGGAGCTCCTACGAGCAGTACTTC. This gives the protein CAWSVEEWSSYEQYF.

The rearrangement links TRBV28 to TRBJ2-2; D perhaps matches TRBD1 (6 bases). This CDR3 is built from 12 residues. The ends were cut back, 6 bases at V and 7 bases at J, with 9 bases in the middle. In germline, CDR1 is MDHEN, CDR2 SYDVKM. In DNA, the CDR3 is TGTGCCAGCAGGGGACACCGCGGGGAGCTGTTTTTT. This encodes CASRGHRGELFF. Together with reference TRBV28 and TRBJ2-2, the CDR3 gives the full variable domain: DVKVTQSSRYLVKRTGEKVFLECVQDMDHENMFWYRQDPGLGLRLIYFSYDVKMKEKGDIPEGYSVSREKKERFSLILESASTNQTSMYLCASRGHRGELFFGEGSRLTVL.

The rearrangement joins TRBV29-1 to TRBJ1-6, with D possibly being TRBD1 (5 bases). V was shortened by 5 bases and J by 8 bases, with 16 bases between the two germline ends. In germline, CDR1 is SQVTM, CDR2 ANQGSEA. The CDR3 length is 14 residues. For the CDR3, the DNA is TGCAGCGTTCGGGACGGGGAGGGTGATTCACCCCTCCACTTT. Translated: CSVRDGEGDSPLHF.

Only one count was recorded for this clone. The rearrangement uses TRBV6-6 and TRBJ1-1; 7 positions match TRBD1. Germline V lookup: CDR1 MNHNY, CDR2 SVGAGI (reference sequence). The CDR3 has 15 residues. V lost 3 bases and J lost 2; bases outside the gene matches: 6. CDR3 DNA: TGTGCCAGCAGTTATAGGGGGGACAGTAACACTGAAGCTTTCTTT. Translated, it gives CASSYRGDSNTEAFF.

The chain is built from TRBV9 and TRBJ2-2, with TRBD1 identical over 8 bases. J gave up 1 base and V 0 bases, and 2 bases lay outside the gene matches. Germline-derived CDR1 and CDR2 are SGDLS and YYNGEE. This CDR3 is built from 16 residues. CDR3 DNA sequence: TGTGCCAGCAGCGTAGCTGGGACAGGGAACACCGGGGAGCTGTTTTTT. This sequence encodes CASSVAGTGNTGELFF.

The chain links TRBV28 to TRBJ1-1, with D possibly being TRBD1 (6 bases). Trimming pared 2 bases from V and 4 bases from J, leaving 11 bases between. The CDR3 contains 14 residues. Per the germline V gene, CDR1 is MDHEN and CDR2 is SYDVKM. The CDR3 DNA reads as TGTGCCAGCAGTTTAAGACAGGACCCCACTGAAGCTTTCTTT. Encoded protein: CASSLRQDPTEAFF.

This rearrangement joins TRBV10-1 to TRBJ2-1; 10 positions match TRBD2. The CDR3 has 14 amino acids. V was pared by 4 bases and J by 9 bases, with 6 bases of the junction left unmatched. Germline lookup yields CDR1 WNHNN and CDR2 SYGVQD (reference sequence). The CDR3 DNA reads TGCGCCAGCAGTGTCATGAAGCGGGAGGGTGAGCAGTTCTTC. Its protein is CASSVMKREGEQFF.

A word on this clone: The sample has other DNA sequences that encode this CDR3 too. The chain employs TRBV29-1 and TRBJ1-2; D perhaps matches TRBD1 (6 bases). V lost 4 bases, J lost 2 bases, and 14 bases lay in between. This CDR3 spans 14 amino acids. Germline lookup yields CDR1 SQVTM and CDR2 ANQGSEA. The CDR3, as DNA: TGCAGCGTTGGAGCGGGACATGGGAACTATGGCTACACCTTC. It codes for CSVGAGHGNYGYTF.

The chain combines TRBV19 with TRBJ2-5; 11 bases line up with TRBD2. The CDR3 runs 15 residues. V shed 7 bases and J 2 bases; nucleotides not matched to a gene: 6. Germline CDR1 and CDR2: LNHDA and SQIVND (reference sequence). The CDR3 reads CASTLAGGGQETQYF. CDR3 nucleotide sequence: TGTGCCAGTACTTTAGCGGGAGGGGGACAAGAGACCCAGTACTTC. The full variable domain, its missing parts supplied by reference TRBV19 and TRBJ2-5, is DGGITQSPKYLFRKEGQNVTLSCEQNLNHDAMYWYRQDPGQGLRLIYYSQIVNDFQKGDIAEGYSVSREKKESFPLTVTSAQKNPTAFYLCASTLAGGGQETQYFGPGTRLLVL.

This chain joins TRBV27 and TRBJ2-5, with 7 bases lining up with TRBD1. CDR3 length equals 16 residues. The germline CDR1 and CDR2 sequences are MNHEY and SMNVEV (reference sequence). Unmatched junction bases numbered 8, after V lost 2 bases and J lost 2 bases. CDR3 sequence: CASSLALTGRQETQYF. The CDR3 nucleotides read TGTGCCAGCAGTTTAGCCTTGACAGGGAGACAAGAGACCCAGTACTTC.

V and J are TRBV28 and TRBJ2-7; 7 positions match TRBD1. The germline V gene encodes CDR1 MDHEN and CDR2 SYDVKM. There are 15 residues in the CDR3. Trimming removed 1 base from V and 2 bases from J; junction bases left unmatched: 5. CDR3 protein: CASSLLRTGTYEQYF. In DNA form, the CDR3 reads TGTGCCAGCAGTTTATTGAGGACAGGAACCTACGAGCAGTACTTC.

DNA for the CDR3: TGCAGCGTGGGACAGGACACAGATACGCAGTATTTT. Residues: CSVGQDTDTQYF. The chain joins TRBV29-1 to TRBJ2-3; TRBD1 aligns across 8 bases. Trimming at V came to 6 bases and at J to 2 bases, leaving 1 base not matched to a gene. CDR1 is SQVTM and CDR2 is ANQGSEA in the germline V gene. CDR3 length: 12 amino acids.

This chain links TRBV4-3 with TRBJ2-3, with 7 bases lining up with TRBD2. Germline V lookup: CDR1 LGHNA, CDR2 YSLEER. The CDR3 is 15 amino acids. After removal of 0 bases from V and 2 bases from J, the junction contained 2 bases not matched to a gene. This CDR3 reads CASSQEGGTTDTQYF. DNA of the CDR3: TGCGCCAGCAGCCAAGAGGGGGGGACCACAGATACGCAGTATTTT.

The chain combines TRBV14 with TRBJ2-1, with D unresolved. V was cut by 1 base and J by 0 bases, with 10 bases left in between. Germline V lookup: CDR1 SGHDN, CDR2 FVKESK. This CDR3 has 16 residues. CDR3 nucleotide sequence: TGTGCCAGCAGCCAAGTTGGCGCAGGCTCCTACAATGAGCAGTTCTTC. Translation gives CASSQVGAGSYNEQFF.

This clone was recorded only once. This chain links TRBV28 with TRBJ1-4; TRBD1 might be the D (5 bases). This CDR3 is built from 13 residues. Germline values: CDR1 MDHEN, CDR2 SYDVKM. Trimming took off 3 bases at V and 7 bases at J, with 9 bases between the two ends. The CDR3 loop is CASSFRVVEKLFF. CDR3 DNA sequence: TGTGCCAGCAGTTTCAGGGTCGTTGAAAAACTGTTTTTT. Full variable domain (missing parts from reference TRBV28 and TRBJ1-4): DVKVTQSSRYLVKRTGEKVFLECVQDMDHENMFWYRQDPGLGLRLIYFSYDVKMKEKGDIPEGYSVSREKKERFSLILESASTNQTSMYLCASSFRVVEKLFFGSGTQLSVL.

The rearrangement joins TRBV5-1 to TRBJ1-4, with D possibly matching TRBD1 (5 bases). V lost 0 bases and J 9 bases, leaving 15 bases between the germline ends. Germline loops: CDR1 SGHRS, CDR2 YFSETQ. The CDR3 sequence is 15 residues long. CDR3 sequence reads: CASSLVAGSGQKLFF. The CDR3 DNA follows: TGCGCCAGCAGCTTGGTGGCAGGGTCCGGACAAAAACTGTTTTTT. The whole variable domain, remainder taken from reference TRBV5-1 and TRBJ1-4, is KAGVTQTPRYLIKTRGQQVTLSCSPISGHRSVSWYQQTPGQGLQFLFEYFSETQRNKGNFPGRFSGRQFSNSRSEMNVSTLELGDSALYLCASSLVAGSGQKLFFGSGTQLSVL.

V is TRBV1 and J is TRBJ2-3; the DNA was not used to check the table's D call, TRBD2. TRBV1 is designated a pseudogene. This CDR3 is 16 amino acids long. CDR3 nucleotides: TGCACCAGCAGCCAAGTAGGTCGGGGGGGAGCCGATACGCAGTATTTT. Translation gives CTSSQVGRGGADTQYF.

V gene TRBV5-5 combines with J gene TRBJ2-3; D is undetermined. The germline gives CDR1 SGHKS, CDR2 YYEKEE (reference sequence). V was clipped by 4 bases and J by 6 bases, with 9 bases between them. CDR3 length: 12 amino acids. CDR3 sequence reads: CASSNLRDTQYF. The CDR3 DNA sequence: TGTGCCAGCAGCAACCTCCGGGATACGCAGTATTTT.